This T cell receptor (beta chain) stems from a study of blood T cell repertoires in COVID-19. Study information: The analysed material was cDNA or gDNA that came from T cells, B-cell-depleted T cells, or PBMCs.

Some clones are missing from TCRdb's copy, which holds only in-frame ones; the method was immunoSEQ multiplex PCR. Among 130,000 to 150,000 clones, about 87% were seen once, and the ten largest hold 8.6%. Germline lookup yields CDR1 SGHTA and CDR2 FQGNSA. The length of the CDR3 is 14 residues. Deletions cut 5 bases from V and 4 bases from J, with 11 bases between. Sequencing was carried out using peripheral blood. The TCR originated in a woman aged 50 to 60 with active or convalescent COVID-19. This chain joins TRBV7-2 and TRBJ2-2, with no clear D. The chain's CDR3 is CASSPAGITGELFF. In nucleotides, the CDR3 is TGTGCCAGCAGCCCGGCAGGTATCACCGGGGAGCTGTTTTTT.